The 9 T cell receptor beta chains presented below share a single source sample, sequenced in a study of shared T cell receptors in the human thymus. The repertoire was sequenced with immunoSEQ multiplex PCR; TCRdb's copy has only in-frame clones and lacks some. The sample records 550,000 to 800,000 clones, 70% to 90% being singletons. In addition, the sample was reused for a study of human thymus T cells.

Sequencing was carried out using thymocytes. The receptor source for this set is a girl under three years old with a congenital heart defect.

This clone was picked up one time. The V call is TRBV2, the J call TRBJ1-1; the match to TRBD1 covers 8 bases. The ends lost 11 bases at V and 1 base at J; junction bases unmatched: 12. The CDR3 length is 15 residues. CDR1 and CDR2 (germline): SNHLY, FYNNEI. CDR3 nucleotides: TGTGCCTGCATGCCAGGGGGCCTGGAGAACACTGAAGCTTTCTTT. Its protein is CACMPGGLENTEAFF.

The chain joins TRBV7-3 to TRBJ1-5; D perhaps matches TRBD1 (5 bases). CDR1 and CDR2 (germline): SGHTA, FQGTGA. The CDR3 is 13 residues long. V was shortened by 5 bases and J by 7 bases, with 12 bases between the two germline ends. The chain's CDR3 is CASSQGINQPQHF. The CDR3 region has the DNA TGTGCCAGCAGCCAGGGTATTAACCAGCCCCAGCATTTT. The variable domain in full, completed from reference TRBV7-3 and TRBJ1-5, reads GAGVSQTPSNKVTEKGKYVELRCDPISGHTALYWYRQSLGQGPEFLIYFQGTGAADDSGLPNDRFFAVRPEGSVSTLKIQRTERGDSAVYLCASSQGINQPQHFGDGTRLSIL.

CDR3 sequence reads: CASSCTGSVDYGYTF. For the CDR3, the DNA is TGTGCCAGCAGTTGCACAGGGTCGGTTGACTATGGCTACACCTTC. The V call is TRBV27, the J call TRBJ1-2; D is perhaps TRBD1 (6 bases). Germline loops: CDR1 MNHEY, CDR2 SMNVEV (reference sequence). The CDR3 totals 15 residues. V dropped 4 bases and J dropped 3 bases, with 15 bases sitting between them.

The chain recombines TRBV4-1 with TRBJ1-5, with TRBD1 as a possible D gene (6 bases). V gave up 5 bases and J gave up 4 bases, with 21 bases separating them. The CDR3 loop spans 17 amino acids. Per the germline V gene, CDR1 is MGHRA and CDR2 is YSYEKL. The CDR3 reads CASSSLYRTAPNQPQHF. The CDR3 region has the DNA TGCGCCAGCAGCTCACTTTACCGGACAGCACCAAATCAGCCCCAGCATTTT.

The V gene is TRBV6-1, the J gene TRBJ2-2; no clear D. V was shortened by 9 bases and J by 8 bases, with 13 bases between the two germline ends. This CDR3 comprises 12 residues. The germline V gene has CDR1 MNHNS and CDR2 SASEGT. The CDR3 loop reads CASREWSGELFF. CDR3 DNA: TGTGCCAGTAGAGAGTGGAGTGGGGAGCTGTTTTTT.

The V gene is TRBV6-5, the J gene TRBJ1-1, with D tentatively TRBD1 (5 bases). The V end lost 6 bases, the J end lost 3 bases, and 14 bases lay between the germline ends. CDR3 length: 14 amino acids. CDR1 and CDR2 from the germline V gene are MNHEY and SVGAGI. The CDR3 reads CASSPDFRDTEAFF. The CDR3 nucleotides are TGTGCCAGCAGCCCGGATTTCAGGGACACTGAAGCTTTCTTT.

The rearrangement links TRBV5-1 to TRBJ2-1; a possible D gene is TRBD2 (5 bases). Trimming removed 1 base from V and 7 bases from J, with 18 bases in between. Germline V lookup: CDR1 SGHRS, CDR2 YFSETQ. CDR3 length: 16 residues. CDR3 DNA sequence: TGCGCCAGCAGCTTGTATGCGGGTAAGCTCGTGAATGAGCAGTTCTTC. Residues: CASSLYAGKLVNEQFF.

The chain joins TRBV4-3 to TRBJ1-1; 7 bases align to TRBD1. The V segment lost 1 base and the J segment 7 bases; nucleotides outside the gene matches: 15. The germline V gene has CDR1 LGHNA and CDR2 YSLEER. This CDR3 comprises 17 residues. CDR3 amino acids: CASSQAPSRRGRREAFF. As DNA, the CDR3 is TGCGCCAGCAGCCAAGCCCCCTCGAGAAGGGGGCGGCGTGAAGCTTTCTTT.

The J gene is TRBJ2-1, the V gene TRBV5-1; 10 bases line up with TRBD2. The CDR3 runs 18 residues. In germline, CDR1 is SGHRS, CDR2 YFSETQ. V was clipped by 0 bases and J by 8 bases; unmatched bases: 14. The CDR3 sequence is CASSLASPSLAGWDEQFF. CDR3 nucleotide sequence: TGCGCCAGCAGCTTGGCCTCACCGTCACTAGCGGGGTGGGATGAGCAGTTCTTC.